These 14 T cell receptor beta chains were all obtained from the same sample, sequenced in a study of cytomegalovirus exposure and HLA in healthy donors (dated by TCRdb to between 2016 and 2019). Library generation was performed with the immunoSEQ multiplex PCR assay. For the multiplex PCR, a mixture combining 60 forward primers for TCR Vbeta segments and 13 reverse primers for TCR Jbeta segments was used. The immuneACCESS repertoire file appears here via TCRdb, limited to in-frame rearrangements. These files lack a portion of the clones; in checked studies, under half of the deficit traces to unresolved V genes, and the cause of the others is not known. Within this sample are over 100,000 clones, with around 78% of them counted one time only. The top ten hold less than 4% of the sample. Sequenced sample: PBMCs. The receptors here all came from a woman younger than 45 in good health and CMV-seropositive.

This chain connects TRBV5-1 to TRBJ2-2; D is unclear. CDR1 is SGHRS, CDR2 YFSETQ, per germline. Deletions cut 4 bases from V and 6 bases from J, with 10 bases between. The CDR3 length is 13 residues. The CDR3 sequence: CASSSSGSGELFF. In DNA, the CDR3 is TGCGCCAGCAGCAGCTCGGGTTCCGGGGAGCTGTTTTTT.

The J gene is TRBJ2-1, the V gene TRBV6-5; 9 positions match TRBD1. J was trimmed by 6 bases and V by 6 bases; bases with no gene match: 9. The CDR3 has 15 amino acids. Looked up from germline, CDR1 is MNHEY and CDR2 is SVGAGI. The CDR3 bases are TGTGCCAGCAGAAGCCGACAGGGGGTAGGCAATGAGCAGTTCTTC. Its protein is CASRSRQGVGNEQFF.

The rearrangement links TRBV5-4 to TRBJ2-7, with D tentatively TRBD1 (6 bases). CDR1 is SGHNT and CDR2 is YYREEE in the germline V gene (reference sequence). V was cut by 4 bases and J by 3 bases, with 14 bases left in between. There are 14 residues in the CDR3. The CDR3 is CASSLTGNDYEQYF. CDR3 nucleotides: TGTGCCAGCAGCCTGACAGGAAACGACTACGAGCAGTACTTC.

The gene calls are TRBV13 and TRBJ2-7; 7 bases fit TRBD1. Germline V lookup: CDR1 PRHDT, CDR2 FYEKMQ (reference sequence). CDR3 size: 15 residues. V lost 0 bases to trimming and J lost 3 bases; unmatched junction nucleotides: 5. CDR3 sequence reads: CASSLGQGSLYEQYF. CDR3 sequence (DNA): TGTGCCAGCAGCTTAGGACAGGGGAGTCTCTACGAGCAGTACTTC.

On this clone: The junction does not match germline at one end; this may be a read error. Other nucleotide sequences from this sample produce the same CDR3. The CDR3 spells CASSFAGGADTQYF. The CDR3 region has the DNA TGTGCCAGCAGTTTCGCGGGGGGGGCAGACACGCAGTATTTT. The chain uses TRBV27 and TRBJ2-3; 9 nucleotides align to TRBD2. This CDR3 is built from 14 residues. Germline CDR1 is MNHEY and CDR2 is SMNVEV (reference sequence).

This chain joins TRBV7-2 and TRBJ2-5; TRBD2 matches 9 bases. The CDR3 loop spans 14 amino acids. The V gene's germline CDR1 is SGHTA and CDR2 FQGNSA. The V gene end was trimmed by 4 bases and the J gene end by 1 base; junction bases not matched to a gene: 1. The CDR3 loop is CASSSGLAQETQYF. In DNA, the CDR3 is TGTGCCAGCAGCTCGGGACTAGCCCAAGAGACCCAGTACTTC.

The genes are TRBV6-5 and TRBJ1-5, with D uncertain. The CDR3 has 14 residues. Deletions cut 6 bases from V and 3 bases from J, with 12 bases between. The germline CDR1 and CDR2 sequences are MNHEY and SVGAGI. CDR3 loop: CASSETVLNQPQHF. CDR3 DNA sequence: TGTGCCAGCAGCGAAACAGTGCTCAATCAGCCCCAGCATTTT.

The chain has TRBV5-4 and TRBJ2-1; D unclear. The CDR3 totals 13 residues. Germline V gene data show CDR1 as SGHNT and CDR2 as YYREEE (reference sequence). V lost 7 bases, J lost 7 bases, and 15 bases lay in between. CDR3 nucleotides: TGTGCCAGCTCGTGGCAGGCTACTAATGAGCAGTTCTTC. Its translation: CASSWQATNEQFF. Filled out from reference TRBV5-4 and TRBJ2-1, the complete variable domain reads ETGVTQSPTHLIKTRGQQVTLRCSSQSGHNTVSWYQQALGQGPQFIFQYYREEENGRGNFPPRFSGLQFPNYSSELNVNALELDDSALYLCASSWQATNEQFFGPGTRLTVL.

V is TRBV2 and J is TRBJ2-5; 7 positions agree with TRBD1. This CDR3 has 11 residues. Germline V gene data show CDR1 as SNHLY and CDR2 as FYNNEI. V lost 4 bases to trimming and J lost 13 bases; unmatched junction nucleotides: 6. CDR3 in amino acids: CASSVRQGSYF. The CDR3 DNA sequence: TGTGCCAGCAGTGTACGACAGGGTTCGTACTTC.

The CDR3 nucleotides are TGTGCCTGGACCAGGGACAGGCAGGGGGCTTTCTTT. Translation gives CAWTRDRQGAFF. V gene TRBV30 combines with J gene TRBJ1-1; 8 bases match TRBD1. CDR3 length: 12 residues. The germline CDR1 and CDR2 sequences are GTSNPN and SVGIG (reference sequence). V gave up 4 bases and J gave up 11 bases; unmatched junction bases: 9.

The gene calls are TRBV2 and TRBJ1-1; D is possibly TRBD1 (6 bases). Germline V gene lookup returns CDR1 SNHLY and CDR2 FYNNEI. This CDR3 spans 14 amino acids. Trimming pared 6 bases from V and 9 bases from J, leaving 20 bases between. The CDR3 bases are TGTGCCAGCAGCTCCACCGGGGGGCGGGGGCAAGCTTTCTTT. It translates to CASSSTGGRGQAFF.

The DNA for the CDR3 is TGTGCCAGCAGCCGAGAGGGACAGGGAAACACTGAAGCTTTCTTT. This translates into CASSREGQGNTEAFF. This chain connects TRBV7-2 to TRBJ1-1, with 9 positions matching TRBD1. The CDR3 consists of 15 residues. Germline CDR1 is SGHTA and CDR2 is FQGNSA. J lost 2 bases, V lost 5 bases, and 6 bases had no gene match.

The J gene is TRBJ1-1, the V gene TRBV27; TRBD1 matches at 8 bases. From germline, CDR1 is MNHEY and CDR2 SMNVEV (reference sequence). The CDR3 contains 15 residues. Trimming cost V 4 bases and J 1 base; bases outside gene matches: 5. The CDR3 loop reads CASSSDGTGNTEAFF. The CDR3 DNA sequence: TGTGCCAGCAGTTCCGACGGGACAGGGAACACTGAAGCTTTCTTT.

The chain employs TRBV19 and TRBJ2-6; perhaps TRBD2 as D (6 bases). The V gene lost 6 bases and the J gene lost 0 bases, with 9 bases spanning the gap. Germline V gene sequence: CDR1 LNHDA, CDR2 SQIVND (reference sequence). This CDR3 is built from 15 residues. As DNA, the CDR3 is TGTGCCAGTAGGGGGCGGGGCTCTGGGGCCAACGTCCTGACTTTC. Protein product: CASRGRGSGANVLTF. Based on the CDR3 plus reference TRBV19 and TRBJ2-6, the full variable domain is DGGITQSPKYLFRKEGQNVTLSCEQNLNHDAMYWYRQDPGQGLRLIYYSQIVNDFQKGDIAEGYSVSREKKESFPLTVTSAQKNPTAFYLCASRGRGSGANVLTFGAGSRLTVL.